Reported below is one TCR beta chain. This entry comes from a study of T cell responses to AZD1222 COVID-19 vaccine. Trimming took 4 bases from V and 8 from J, leaving 21 bases between them. CDR1 and CDR2 from the germline V gene are MNHEY and SVGAGI. The CDR3 has 16 residues. Produced via immunoSEQ multiplex PCR; TCRdb's table is partial and in-frame only. The data contain 120,000 or so clones, over 75% of them seen just once; the ten biggest clones take up approximately 7.6%. The source material was peripheral blood, sampled on day 0 of AZD1222 vaccination. This receptor was identified in an adult in good health. This sequence joins TRBV6-5 and TRBJ2-1, with D uncertain. CDR3 nucleotides: TGTGCCAGCAGTTGGGCTCGAGTAGTTGAGAGCGATGAGCAGTTCTTC. It encodes CASSWARVVESDEQFF.